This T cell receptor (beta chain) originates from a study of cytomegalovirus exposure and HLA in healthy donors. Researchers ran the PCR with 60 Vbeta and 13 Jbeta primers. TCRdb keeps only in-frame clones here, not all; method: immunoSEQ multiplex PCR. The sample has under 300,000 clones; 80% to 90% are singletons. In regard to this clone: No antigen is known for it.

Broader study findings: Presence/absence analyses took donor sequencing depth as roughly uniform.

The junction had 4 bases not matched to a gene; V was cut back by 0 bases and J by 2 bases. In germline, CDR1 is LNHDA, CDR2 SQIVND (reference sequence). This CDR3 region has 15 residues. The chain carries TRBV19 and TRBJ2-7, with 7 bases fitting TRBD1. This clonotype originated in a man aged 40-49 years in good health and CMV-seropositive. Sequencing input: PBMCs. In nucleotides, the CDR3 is TGTGCCAGTAGTATAGAGAGGGGGCTTCCCTACGAGCAGTACTTC. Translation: CASSIERGLPYEQYF.